The 2 T cell receptor beta chains given below trace back to one sample, sequenced in a study of cytomegalovirus exposure and HLA in healthy donors. Here immunoSEQ multiplex PCR was the method, and the copy in TCRdb shows in-frame clones only, minus some. The sample shows about 160,000 clones, under 90% of them seen only once. The sample taken for sequencing was PBMCs. The source is a woman between 18 and 29 years old in good health and CMV-seropositive.

CDR3 nucleotides: TGTGCCAGCAGCTTAGATAGTACGGAGCAGTTCTTC. The encoded protein is CASSLDSTEQFF. The V call is TRBV7-8, the J call TRBJ2-1; unclear D gene. Trimming cost V 1 base and J 10 bases, with 8 bases left between them. CDR1 is SGHVS and CDR2 is FQNEAQ in the germline V gene. The length of the CDR3 is 12 residues.

This chain links TRBV5-1 with TRBJ2-7; unclear D gene. V shed 1 base and J shed 1 base, with 9 bases lying between them. This CDR3 comprises 14 residues. Germline CDR1 reads SGHRS; CDR2 reads YFSETQ. The CDR3, as DNA: TGCGCCAGCAGCTTGAGCACCGAATCCTACGAGCAGTACTTC. Protein: CASSLSTESYEQYF. Based on the CDR3 plus reference TRBV5-1 and TRBJ2-7, the full variable domain is KAGVTQTPRYLIKTRGQQVTLSCSPISGHRSVSWYQQTPGQGLQFLFEYFSETQRNKGNFPGRFSGRQFSNSRSEMNVSTLELGDSALYLCASSLSTESYEQYFGPGTRLTVT.